Listed here are 32 T cell receptor beta chains from one sample, sequenced in a study of T cells in localized non-small cell lung cancer. Here immunoSEQ multiplex PCR was the method, and the copy in TCRdb shows in-frame clones only, minus some. Here the sample spans approximately 1,600 clones, approximately 22% being singletons. The sequencing here drew on lung tumor tissue, taken before any cancer treatment. These receptors all come from a male donor at least 60 years old with stage I lung adenocarcinoma.

This chain connects TRBV12-5 to TRBJ2-7, with a possible D match to TRBD1 (6 bases). The CDR3 length is 13 residues. Trimming removed 7 bases from V and 5 bases from J, with 15 bases in between. Germline V CDR1 and CDR2: LGHNT, FRNRAP. CDR3 nucleotides: TGTGCTAGTGAGGTCCAGGGGTGGAACGAGCAGTACTTC. It encodes CASEVQGWNEQYF.

This chain joins TRBV11-3 and TRBJ2-2; 10 bases agree with TRBD2. The CDR3 extends over 15 amino acids. Germline V CDR1 and CDR2: SGHNT, YENEEA. With V trimmed by 4 bases and J by 5 bases, 4 bases remained unmatched. CDR3 amino acids: CASSWGTSETGELFF. The CDR3 coding sequence is TGTGCCAGCAGCTGGGGGACTAGCGAAACCGGGGAGCTGTTTTTT.

J is TRBJ1-4 and V is TRBV28; possible D gene TRBD1, 5 bases. Trimming pared 4 bases from V and 0 bases from J, leaving 9 bases between. The CDR3 contains 15 residues. Germline CDR1 and CDR2: MDHEN and SYDVKM. As DNA, the CDR3 is TGTGCCAGCAGTTCCCCAGGGACAACTAATGAAAAACTGTTTTTT. As protein: CASSSPGTTNEKLFF.

The chain uses TRBV19 and TRBJ2-5; 10 nucleotides match TRBD1. V dropped 1 base and J dropped 4; count of bases not matched to a gene: 6. The CDR3 extends over 16 amino acids. Germline V gene data show CDR1 as LNHDA and CDR2 as SQIVND (reference sequence). In DNA, the CDR3 is TGTGCCAGTAGTATAGTCGGGACAGGGGCAGCAGAGACCCAGTACTTC. Amino acid sequence: CASSIVGTGAAETQYF.

This clone was seen a few times. The chain joins TRBV11-3 to TRBJ1-6, with no clear D. The V end lost 3 bases, the J end lost 6 bases, and 9 bases lay between the germline ends. Germline V gene data show CDR1 as SGHNT and CDR2 as YENEEA. The length of the CDR3 is 14 residues. For the CDR3, the DNA is TGTGCCAGCAGCTTGAGGGTTGGTAATTCACCCCTCCACTTT. Translation: CASSLRVGNSPLHF.

Sample share makes this clone medium-sized. The rearrangement uses TRBV6-8 and TRBJ2-3, with 10 bases matching TRBD1. V shed 6 bases and J 5 bases; nucleotides not matched to a gene: 2. Germline V lookup: CDR1 MNHGY, CDR2 SAAAGT. The CDR3 is made up of 13 amino acids. CDR3 nucleotides: TGTGCCAGCAGGGGGACAGGGGTAGATACGCAGTATTTT. Its protein product is CASRGTGVDTQYF.

This clone is judged medium-sized (0.01 to 0.1%). This chain joins TRBV6-8 and TRBJ1-1; 7 nucleotides line up with TRBD1. CDR3 length equals 12 residues. V lost 7 bases and J lost 8; bases outside the gene matches: 7. CDR1 and CDR2 (germline): MNHGY, SAAAGT. CDR3 nucleotides: TGTGCCAGCAATCGACAGGGTCGGGAAGCTTTCTTT. Translated: CASNRQGREAFF.

This clone is a singleton in its sample. This rearrangement joins TRBV29-1 to TRBJ1-2, with a weak D call TRBD1 (6 bases). Looked up from germline, CDR1 is SQVTM and CDR2 is ANQGSEA. Trimming left V 4 bases short and J 6 bases short, with 15 bases between. CDR3 length: 13 amino acids. The CDR3 region has the DNA TGCAGCGTTGGGCAGGGGAGAATCGATGGCTACACCTTC. Its protein is CSVGQGRIDGYTF.

This clone turned up a few times. V usage is TRBV7-2 and J usage is TRBJ2-4; D ambiguous. The CDR3 is made up of 13 amino acids. V lost 5 bases and J lost 10, with 15 bases in between. Per germline, CDR1 SGHTA and CDR2 FQGNSA. This CDR3 reads CASSLDKLGIQYF. The DNA for the CDR3 is TGTGCCAGCAGCCTTGACAAATTGGGAATTCAGTACTTC.

With regard to this clone: Other DNA variants within this sample encode the same CDR3. The chain recombines TRBV6-8 with TRBJ1-3, with 8 bases lining up with TRBD1. Germline CDR1 is MNHGY and CDR2 is SAAAGT. V was pared by 6 bases and J by 0 bases, with 7 bases of the junction left unmatched. This CDR3 region has 16 residues. The CDR3 here is CASSRQGLNSGNTIYF. For the CDR3, the DNA is TGTGCCAGCAGCCGACAGGGGCTTAACTCTGGAAACACCATATATTTT.

The chain combines TRBV15 with TRBJ2-3; D might be TRBD2 (6 bases). This CDR3 region has 14 residues. Trimming left V 5 bases short and J 1 base short, with 10 bases between. Germline-derived CDR1 and CDR2 are LNHNV and YYDKDF (reference sequence). CDR3 sequence reads: CATSGGAGTDTQYF. In DNA, the CDR3 is TGTGCCACCAGCGGCGGGGCCGGCACAGATACGCAGTATTTT.

The rearrangement links TRBV19 to TRBJ1-1, with D perhaps matching TRBD1 (6 bases). Trimming took 0 bases from V and 6 from J, leaving 14 bases between them. The CDR3 length is 15 residues. Germline V gives CDR1 LNHDA, CDR2 SQIVND (reference sequence). The CDR3 nucleotides are TGTGCCAGTAGTATAGATCGAGGGGGGTACGCTGAAGCTTTCTTT. Protein product: CASSIDRGGYAEAFF.

This clone was recorded a few times. The chain carries TRBV2 and TRBJ1-1; D remains ambiguous. The germline gives CDR1 SNHLY, CDR2 FYNNEI. This CDR3 has 14 residues. V was trimmed by 3 bases and J by 1 base, leaving 9 bases between them. DNA of the CDR3: TGTGCCAGCAGTGATATTACCTCGAACACTGAAGCTTTCTTT. Its translation: CASSDITSNTEAFF.

The sample holds a few counts of this clone. The chain employs TRBV28 and TRBJ2-2; perhaps TRBD2 as D (6 bases). The CDR3 sequence is 15 residues long. The germline V and J ends were trimmed by 4 bases and 1 base, with 10 bases remaining between them. Looked up from germline, CDR1 is MDHEN and CDR2 is SYDVKM. The DNA of the CDR3 is TGTGCCAGCAGTTATGCGGGGCGGAACACCGGGGAGCTGTTTTTT. This gives the protein CASSYAGRNTGELFF.

The chain uses TRBV19 and TRBJ1-5, with 7 bases that match TRBD1. Germline CDR1 is LNHDA and CDR2 is SQIVND (reference sequence). V dropped 5 bases and J dropped 9; count of bases not matched to a gene: 16. There are 16 residues in the CDR3. This CDR3 is CASSPPRQGRKGPQHF. The CDR3 DNA is TGTGCCAGTAGTCCGCCCCGACAGGGACGTAAAGGGCCCCAGCATTTT.

The chain couples TRBV1 to TRBJ2-6. TRBV1 is shown as a pseudogene. This CDR3 comprises 15 residues. The CDR3 DNA follows: TGCGCCAGCGGAACAGGGACTCTTGGGGCCAACGTCCTGACTTTC. Translation: CASGTGTLGANVLTF.

Judged by abundance, this clone is large (0.1 to 1%). The CDR3 here is CASSLDVGNGNEQFF. Here the CDR3 DNA reads TGCGCCAGCAGCTTGGATGTGGGAAATGGAAATGAGCAGTTCTTC. The chain is built from TRBV5-1 and TRBJ2-1; D is unresolved. From germline, CDR1 is SGHRS and CDR2 YFSETQ. The CDR3 runs to 15 residues. The ends were cut back, 0 bases at V and 7 bases at J, with 14 bases in the middle.

This sequence joins TRBV28 and TRBJ2-5, with TRBD2 matching 11 bases. V lost 6 bases to trimming and J lost 5 bases; unmatched junction nucleotides: 14. From germline, CDR1 is MDHEN and CDR2 SYDVKM. The CDR3 has 17 amino acids. The DNA of the CDR3 is TGTGCCAGCAGCGGCCTTGAAGGACTAGCGGGCGGGGAGACCCAGTACTTC. Translated, it gives CASSGLEGLAGGETQYF.

This clone occurred a few times. The chain carries TRBV6-8 and TRBJ1-1; no clear D. In germline, CDR1 is MNHGY, CDR2 SAAAGT. The CDR3 runs to 14 residues. The V gene lost 2 bases and the J gene lost 6 bases, with 13 bases spanning the gap. CDR3 in amino acids: CASSYVLVSSEAFF. CDR3 bases: TGTGCCAGCAGTTACGTCCTGGTTTCCTCTGAAGCTTTCTTT.

This clone was seen only a few times. The chain recombines TRBV11-3 with TRBJ1-5; D remains unclear. The ends were cut back, 3 bases at V and 0 bases at J, with 15 bases in the middle. This CDR3 spans 17 amino acids. The V gene's germline CDR1 is SGHNT and CDR2 YENEEA. The CDR3 nucleotides read TGTGCCAGCAGCTTGGTCTGGGCACCTAATAGCAATCAGCCCCAGCATTTT. Its protein is CASSLVWAPNSNQPQHF.

The genes are TRBV5-1 and TRBJ1-2; 9 nucleotides agree with TRBD1. In germline, CDR1 is SGHRS, CDR2 YFSETQ. The CDR3 is 15 amino acids. After removal of 0 bases from V and 4 bases from J, the junction contained 4 bases not matched to a gene. CDR3 coding DNA: TGCGCCAGCAGCTTGGGGGACAGGGATAGCTATGGCTACACCTTC. It yields the protein CASSLGDRDSYGYTF. Full variable domain (outside the CDR3, taken from reference TRBV5-1 and TRBJ1-2): KAGVTQTPRYLIKTRGQQVTLSCSPISGHRSVSWYQQTPGQGLQFLFEYFSETQRNKGNFPGRFSGRQFSNSRSEMNVSTLELGDSALYLCASSLGDRDSYGYTFGSGTRLTVV.

The V and J genes are TRBV19 and TRBJ2-5; a weak D match, TRBD1 (5 bases). V dropped 5 bases and J dropped 7 bases, with 17 bases sitting between them. This CDR3 contains 14 residues. CDR1 is LNHDA, CDR2 SQIVND, per germline (reference sequence). DNA for the CDR3: TGTGCCAGTAGTCGCTCCGCCAGGGTCGGGACCCAGTACTTC. This codes for CASSRSARVGTQYF.

The V and J genes are TRBV11-3 and TRBJ2-1; 11 bases are a match to TRBD1. After removal of 5 bases from V and 6 bases from J, the junction contained 6 bases not matched to a gene. The CDR3 runs 15 residues. Per the germline V gene, CDR1 is SGHNT and CDR2 is YENEEA. CDR3 sequence (DNA): TGTGCCAGCAGCCGTGGGACAGGGGGGATCAATGAGCAGTTCTTC. Its protein product is CASSRGTGGINEQFF. Based on the CDR3 plus reference TRBV11-3 and TRBJ2-1, the full variable domain is EAGVVQSPRYKIIEKKQPVAFWCNPISGHNTLYWYLQNLGQGPELLIRYENEEAVDDSQLPKDRFSAERLKGVDSTLKIQPAELGDSAVYLCASSRGTGGINEQFFGPGTRLTVL.

This clone appeared a few times. The genes are TRBV6-8 and TRBJ1-6, with D uncertain. V lost 0 bases and J lost 6, with 6 bases in between. This CDR3 is built from 14 residues. CDR1 and CDR2 (germline): MNHGY, SAAAGT. The chain's CDR3 is CASSYSNSNSPLHF. The CDR3 DNA is TGTGCCAGCAGTTACTCGAACAGTAATTCACCCCTCCACTTT.

The V and J genes are TRBV28 and TRBJ2-7; D gene uncertain. Germline V gene sequence: CDR1 MDHEN, CDR2 SYDVKM. CDR3 length equals 14 residues. Trimming took 6 bases from V and 2 from J, leaving 14 bases between them. In DNA form, the CDR3 reads TGTGCCAGCAGACAACCGGGTCGAACCTACGAGCAGTACTTC. Translation: CASRQPGRTYEQYF.

This chain joins TRBV19 and TRBJ1-3, with 7 bases matching TRBD1. Germline V lookup: CDR1 LNHDA, CDR2 SQIVND (reference sequence). CDR3 length: 14 amino acids. J lost 3 bases, V lost 6 bases, and 5 bases had no gene match. CDR3 amino acids: CASSRDRLGNTIYF. The CDR3 DNA follows: TGTGCCAGTAGCCGGGACAGACTTGGAAACACCATATATTTT.

Judged by abundance, this clone is medium-sized. This sequence joins TRBV11-3 and TRBJ2-5; D may be TRBD1 (5 bases). V lost 1 base and J lost 5, with 11 bases in between. Per germline, CDR1 SGHNT and CDR2 YENEEA. The CDR3 is 14 residues long. The CDR3, as DNA: TGTGCCAGCAGCTTAGGTGGCAGGGTGGAGACCCAGTACTTC. Translated: CASSLGGRVETQYF.

This sequence joins TRBV7-1 and TRBJ1-3; weak D call: TRBD1 (5 bases). TRBV7-1 is designated an ORF whose function remains uncertain. CDR3 length equals 14 residues. The germline V and J ends were trimmed by 6 bases and 4 bases, with 13 bases remaining between them. The CDR3 DNA follows: TGTGCCAGCAGTGAGCAGGGAGCCGGAAACACCATATATTTT. Translation: CASSEQGAGNTIYF.

The chain joins TRBV6-8 to TRBJ2-7; D is perhaps TRBD1 (5 bases). Looked up from germline, CDR1 is MNHGY and CDR2 is SAAAGT. V lost 0 bases and J 6 bases, leaving 9 bases between the germline ends. CDR3 length: 13 residues. As DNA, the CDR3 is TGTGCCAGCAGTTACTCTCCAGGGTTCGAGCAGTACTTC. Translated, it gives CASSYSPGFEQYF.

The chain couples TRBV6-8 to TRBJ2-5, with D hard to call. CDR3 length: 13 residues. Trimming pared 0 bases from V and 5 bases from J, leaving 7 bases between. Germline V gives CDR1 MNHGY, CDR2 SAAAGT. The DNA for the CDR3 is TGTGCCAGCAGTTACTCGAGGTGGGAGACCCAGTACTTC. Encoded protein: CASSYSRWETQYF.

For the CDR3, the DNA is TGTGCCAGCAGCTTCGGGACAGCCGACACCGGGGAGCTGTTTTTT. The encoded protein is CASSFGTADTGELFF. The V and J genes are TRBV11-3 and TRBJ2-2; 7 bases map to TRBD1. Germline trimming cut 3 bases from V and 3 bases from J; bases unmatched to any gene: 4. The CDR3 has 15 amino acids. CDR1 SGHNT and CDR2 YENEEA come from the germline V gene.

The chain joins TRBV6-8 to TRBJ2-1; tentative D call: TRBD2 (6 bases). V lost 10 bases, J lost 8 bases, and 21 bases lay in between. CDR3 size: 14 residues. Germline CDR1 is MNHGY and CDR2 is SAAAGT. The CDR3: CAIHGGGAQDEQFF. CDR3 DNA sequence: TGTGCCATCCACGGGGGAGGTGCACAGGATGAGCAGTTCTTC.